The 13 T cell receptor beta chains below were found in one sample sequenced in a study of shared clonotypes between healthy human individuals. Sequenced by immunoSEQ multiplex PCR; TCRdb stores in-frame clones only, minus some. The top ten hold nearly 1.5% of the sample, which has about 1 million clones, more than 65% seen once. The sequenced material came from memory CD4+ T cells sorted from blood. Subset: CD45RA-negative fraction. The receptors shown here come from a man aged 18 to 29 in good health.

The chain recombines TRBV5-4 with TRBJ2-5; 15 nucleotides align to TRBD2. V was clipped by 4 bases and J by 4 bases; unmatched bases: 11. This CDR3 comprises 18 residues. Germline values: CDR1 SGHNT, CDR2 YYREEE (reference sequence). As DNA, the CDR3 is TGTGCCAGCAGCCACGGGACTAGCGGGAGGCAGGTGGGAGAGACCCAGTACTTC. Translation: CASSHGTSGRQVGETQYF.

This chain links TRBV21-1 with TRBJ2-3; the D segment call TRBD2 is taken from the table without a DNA check. TRBV21-1 is a documented pseudogene. The CDR3 consists of 19 residues. The CDR3 DNA sequence: TGTGCCAGCAGCCCTGTGCCCCCGTCAGCGGGAGGGCCAACAGATACGCAGTATTTT. It translates to CASSPVPPSAGGPTDTQYF.

The V gene is TRBV15, the J gene TRBJ2-1, with 11 bases that match TRBD1. This CDR3 is built from 15 residues. The J segment lost 8 bases and the V segment lost 0 bases, leaving 3 bases of the junction unmatched. Per germline, CDR1 LNHNV and CDR2 YYDKDF (reference sequence). CDR3 sequence (DNA): TGTGCCACCAGCAGAGAGGGACAGGGGGGCTATGAGCAGTTCTTC. It encodes CATSREGQGGYEQFF.

The genes are TRBV2 and TRBJ2-3, with D tentatively TRBD2 (6 bases). V shed 6 bases and J shed 0 bases, with 13 bases lying between them. Germline lookup yields CDR1 SNHLY and CDR2 FYNNEI. The CDR3 has 15 residues. The CDR3 is CASRLLGTSTDTQYF. The CDR3 DNA sequence: TGTGCCAGCAGGCTTCTTGGGACTAGCACAGATACGCAGTATTTT.

The gene calls are TRBV29-1 and TRBJ2-7; D not resolved. Trimming removed 7 bases at V and 2 bases at J, with 12 bases between. CDR1 SQVTM and CDR2 ANQGSEA come from the germline V gene. The CDR3 spans 12 residues. For the CDR3, the DNA is TGCAGCGCTGGACCCTCAACCTACGAGCAGTACTTC. Translating it yields CSAGPSTYEQYF.

The chain recombines TRBV7-2 with TRBJ2-7; 8 bases align to TRBD2. The V gene's germline CDR1 is SGHTA and CDR2 FQGNSA. J lost 6 bases, V lost 0 bases, and 13 bases had no gene match. The CDR3 contains 17 residues. CDR3 DNA sequence: TGTGCCAGCAGCTTAGCGCCTAGCGGGTCCCCGGGGGGCGAGCAGTACTTC. Its translation is CASSLAPSGSPGGEQYF.

The chain recombines TRBV6-6 with TRBJ2-2; 8 bases line up with TRBD1. The CDR3 is 16 amino acids. In germline, CDR1 is MNHNY, CDR2 SVGAGI (reference sequence). Trimming at V came to 7 bases and at J to 5 bases, leaving 12 bases not matched to a gene. The CDR3 here is CASTDGQGWWTGELFF. Written as DNA, the CDR3 is TGTGCCAGCACTGACGGACAGGGTTGGTGGACCGGGGAGCTGTTTTTT.

The genes are TRBV28 and TRBJ1-2, with D tentatively TRBD1 (5 bases). V lost 4 bases and J lost 7, with 16 bases in between. Germline CDR1 reads MDHEN; CDR2 reads SYDVKM. The CDR3 length is 14 residues. CDR3 region: CASSSGGGGFGYTF. CDR3 DNA: TGTGCCAGCAGTTCCGGTGGGGGAGGGTTTGGCTACACCTTC.

This chain joins TRBV5-5 and TRBJ2-2; D call uncertain. V gave up 1 base and J gave up 0 bases, with 10 bases separating them. Germline V lookup: CDR1 SGHKS, CDR2 YYEKEE (reference sequence). The CDR3 totals 16 residues. The CDR3 region is CASSLMGGANTGELFF. For the CDR3, the DNA is TGTGCCAGCAGCTTGATGGGCGGAGCGAACACCGGGGAGCTGTTTTTT.

For this clone: Other DNA sequences in the same sample also yield this CDR3. The genes are TRBV28 and TRBJ1-2; 10 bases align to TRBD1. This CDR3 region has 12 residues. V dropped 3 bases and J dropped 8; count of bases not matched to a gene: 0. CDR1 is MDHEN, CDR2 SYDVKM, per germline. CDR3 nucleotides: TGTGCCAGCAGTTTGACAGGGGGCGGCTACACCTTC. Its translation: CASSLTGGGYTF.

As concerns this clone: Distinct nucleotide sequences in the sample also encode this CDR3. V is TRBV29-1 and J is TRBJ1-1; D not resolved. CDR1 and CDR2 (germline): SQVTM, ANQGSEA. The CDR3 has 10 residues. The V and J ends lost 2 bases and 5 bases respectively, with 3 bases between them. CDR3 DNA: TGCAGCGTTGAATATACTGAAGCTTTCTTT. It specifies CSVEYTEAFF.

The rearrangement uses TRBV11-2 and TRBJ2-7; D gene unclear. The CDR3 runs 16 residues. CDR1 and CDR2 (germline): SGHAT, FQNNGV. The V and J ends lost 1 base and 0 bases respectively, with 13 bases between them. The CDR3 region has the DNA TGTGCCAGCAGCTTAGTCCCCCCGGCGGCCTCCTACGAGCAGTACTTC. The encoded protein is CASSLVPPAASYEQYF. Complete variable domain (other parts from reference TRBV11-2 and TRBJ2-7): EAGVAQSPRYKIIEKRQSVAFWCNPISGHATLYWYQQILGQGPKLLIQFQNNGVVDDSQLPKDRFSAERLKGVDSTLKIQPAKLEDSAVYLCASSLVPPAASYEQYFGPGTRLTVT.

This clone occurred a few times. The chain employs TRBV4-1 and TRBJ2-2, with no clear D. V dropped 1 base and J dropped 7 bases, with 16 bases sitting between them. Germline CDR1 is MGHRA and CDR2 is YSYEKL. This CDR3 comprises 16 residues. CDR3 DNA: TGCGCCAGCAGCCAAGTTAGCAGGATAGTCCTCGGGGAGCTGTTTTTT. This translates into CASSQVSRIVLGELFF.